The present TCR beta chain was sequenced within a study of PD-L1 blockade in urothelial cancer. In the study overall: Every 3 weeks, patients received intravenous atezolizumab 1,200 mg, beginning 2014. Blood samples had a median of around 150,000 T cells. Whole-study findings and limits: Blood TCR clonality below the median before treatment was a predictor of better survival.

Turning to this clone: Its antigen remains unknown.

This table comes from immunoSEQ multiplex PCR, and its TCRdb copy is limited to in-frame clones, with some not included. The repertoire consists of some 80,000 clones, with around four fifths occurring once and the leading ten covering approximately 6.7%. Time point defined: pretreatment peripheral blood. Germline V gene sequence: CDR1 SEHNR, CDR2 FQNEAQ (reference sequence). The CDR3 extends over 10 amino acids. Trimming took 9 bases from V and 7 from J, leaving 9 bases between them. V is TRBV7-9 and J is TRBJ2-5; tentatively, D is TRBD2 (6 bases). The sequence was obtained from a man in his forties or fifties with urothelial cancer. Here the sequenced sample was PBMCs, taken around atezolizumab (anti-PD-L1) treatment. The CDR3 sequence is CASAGGTQYF. CDR3 coding DNA: TGTGCCAGTGCCGGGGGGACCCAGTACTTC.